This paragraph reports one T cell receptor (beta chain). Its cognate antigen is unknown. This record belongs to a study of CD8 T cells in ankylosing spondylitis. Study results and limitations: Disease-linked clones proved CD8+ and comparatively uncommon in peripheral blood.

TCRdb passed the 5' RACE reads through MiXCR, listing each CDR3 protein once. Of around 230,000 distinct CDR3 sequences detected, around 7.8% appear once; the ten largest clones hold about 6.8%. From germline, CDR1 is DFQATT and CDR2 SNEGSKA (reference sequence). Trimming shortened V by 0 bases and J by 0 bases, and 10 bases separated the two germline ends. The CDR3 has 15 residues. Sequenced input: blood, either unsorted or a sorted T cell fraction (not recorded which). The TCR comes from a male donor with ankylosing spondylitis or in good health (not recorded which). This chain links TRBV20-1 with TRBJ2-3; D remains ambiguous. The CDR3 reads CSARDETSSTDTQYF. The CDR3 region has the DNA TGCAGTGCTAGAGATGAAACGAGTAGCACAGATACGCAGTATTTT.